This TCR beta chain was recorded in a study of CD8 T cells in ankylosing spondylitis. Notes on the study in general: In ankylosing spondylitis blood, a motif of roughly eight highly homologous TCR beta variants appeared characteristic.

MiXCR was run by TCRdb on the 5' RACE reads, yielding one entry per CDR3 protein. The profile shows about 450,000 distinct CDR3 sequences, 25% to 30% of them singletons. Concerning this clonotype: The antigen is not known.

In germline, CDR1 is SNHLY, CDR2 FYNNEI. The V gene lost 6 bases and the J gene lost 7 bases, with 18 bases spanning the gap. This CDR3 comprises 14 residues. Input material: blood, either unsorted or a sorted T cell fraction (not recorded which). The clonotype comes from a male donor with ankylosing spondylitis. The rearrangement links TRBV2 to TRBJ1-2; no clear D. The CDR3, as DNA: TGTGCCAGCAGCCCGAGTGAGGGTCGTGGTGGCTACACCTTC. Translating gives CASSPSEGRGGYTF.